This section outlines one TCR beta chain sequence together with its context. The repertoire was sequenced with immunoSEQ multiplex PCR; TCRdb's copy has only in-frame clones and lacks some. The table shows some 58,000 clones, with roughly 80% occurring only once. This specimen comes from a study of early stage breast cancer tumors. The source of this sequence is a person in their thirties with breast cancer. Sequencing was done on a sample of blood.

CDR3 sequence (DNA): TGCGCCAGCAGCCGAAGAGGGACAGGGGGGTCCTCCCTCACCGGGGAGCTGTTTTTT. Translation gives CASSRRGTGGSSLTGELFF. This chain uses TRBV4-3 with TRBJ2-2; 11 bases match TRBD1. The CDR3 has 19 residues. Germline V CDR1 and CDR2: LGHNA, YSLEER. V lost 4 bases and J lost 4; bases outside the gene matches: 14.